These 2 T cell receptor beta chains share one sample of origin, sequenced in a study of blood T cell repertoires in COVID-19. The table came from immunoSEQ multiplex PCR; TCRdb's copy has only in-frame clones and leaves some out. The table includes under 300,000 clones, 87% detected once. The sequencing sample was made of peripheral blood. These receptors were collected from a man in his sixties who had recovered from COVID-19.

V usage is TRBV5-6 and J usage is TRBJ2-6; D call uncertain. The germline V gene encodes CDR1 SGHDT and CDR2 YYEEEE. The CDR3 length is 16 residues. Trimming took off 4 bases at V and 0 bases at J, with 11 bases between the two ends. CDR3 residues: CASSLMVGSGANVLTF. In DNA form, the CDR3 reads TGTGCCAGCAGCCTAATGGTCGGCTCTGGGGCCAACGTCCTGACTTTC.

V gene TRBV7-2 combines with J gene TRBJ2-1, with 8 bases that match TRBD2. The CDR3 has 16 residues. The V gene end was trimmed by 5 bases and the J gene end by 6 bases; junction bases not matched to a gene: 12. Germline V gene sequence: CDR1 SGHTA, CDR2 FQGNSA. CDR3 DNA sequence: TGTGCCAGCAGCGGTACCGGGACTAGTTTCACCAATGAGCAGTTCTTC. Its protein product is CASSGTGTSFTNEQFF.